What follows describes a single T cell receptor beta chain. Its antigen remains unidentified. No base quality information exists; no much larger clone differs at one position. The data derive from a study of blood T cell repertoires in COVID-19 (dated by TCRdb to 2018 to 2021). Some background on the complete study: Collaborator samples came from the United States, Italy and Spain and covered acute and convalescent phases of COVID-19. Sample metadata almost always included a de-identified subject ID, COVID-19 status, age in years and sex. Samples came from the ongoing ImmuneRACE study (first 160 participants) plus 1,254 subjects from 6 global collaborators. The dataset comprised deeply sampled blood TCRbeta repertoires from subjects exposed to, actively infected with, or recovered from COVID-19. The material from the prospective study consisted of cDNA or gDNA derived from T cells, B-cell-depleted T cells, or PBMCs. The repertoires were made available in a free public database intended to serve as a resource for research on the immune response to SARS-CoV-2. HLA class I and class II types, where available, came from metadata supplied by the sample provider rather than from assay-based typing.

Overall study results and their limits: How much clinical and demographic metadata was included differed by source and by participant, and the metadata was provided uncurated.

The CDR3 sequence holds 15 residues, the cysteine and phenylalanine included. The read is trimmed to its CDR3 DNA, 45 bases read in frame from base 1. The immunoSEQ Assay, a bias-controlled multiplex PCR, was used to amplify TCRbeta CDR3 regions from genomic DNA. Per the source publication's procedure: Within the assay, amplification of reference gene primers was used to estimate how many nucleated cells each sample contained. Sequence reads were collapsed and filtered to measure the absolute abundance of every unique TCRbeta CDR3 rearrangement. For each sample, productive Simpson clonality was calculated by taking the square root of Simpson's diversity index across productive rearrangements. As stored in TCRdb, this immuneACCESS dataset retains in-frame rearrangements with V and J assigned. A fraction of the clones does not appear; measured against another copy, unresolved V genes explain less than half of the discrepancy, and the remainder lacks a known reason. The V and J calls and clone size were taken over from that table, and D and trimming were inferred from the DNA. The sample includes some 97,000 clones, with 75% to 95% observed a single time. 1.5% to 2% of the sample belongs to the ten largest clones.

Each collaborating institution followed its own protocols to collect whole blood in K2EDTA tubes. For TCRbeta analysis, collaborator samples were shipped as frozen whole blood, as isolated PBMCs, or as DNA extracted from either sample type. The sample was peripheral blood. The chain uses TRBV1 and TRBJ2-3; no DNA check was done on the table's D call, TRBD1. TRBV1 is an annotated pseudogene. This TCR derives from a man aged 55 to 70 with acute or convalescent COVID-19. The nucleotide sequence reads as follows: TGCACCAGCAGTCTAGGACAGGGTTTCACAGATACGCAGTATTTT. It specifies CTSSLGQGFTDTQYF.